The 24 T cell receptor beta chains below come from one sample, sequenced in a study of blood T cell repertoires in COVID-19. Method: immunoSEQ multiplex PCR; TCRdb's copy keeps in-frame clones and lacks some. The table records fewer than 110,000 clones, roughly nine tenths of them present only once. The sequenced sample was peripheral blood. These receptors were obtained from a man over 45 in a cohort sampled during active COVID-19.

The chain recombines TRBV19 with TRBJ2-6, with a weak D call TRBD2 (5 bases). Trimming removed 3 bases at V and 2 bases at J, with 8 bases between. The CDR3 loop spans 15 amino acids. Per germline, CDR1 LNHDA and CDR2 SQIVND (reference sequence). The CDR3 DNA is TGTGCCAGTAGTATTCTGAGGGCTGGGGCCAACGTCCTGACTTTC. It encodes CASSILRAGANVLTF.

The rearrangement links TRBV5-1 to TRBJ2-3; 7 positions match TRBD2. CDR1 and CDR2 (germline): SGHRS, YFSETQ. Germline trimming cut 2 bases from V and 0 bases from J; bases unmatched to any gene: 9. This CDR3 is built from 17 residues. The CDR3 DNA follows: TGCGCCAGCAGCTTTTCGGCGGGAGCGTCTAGCACAGATACGCAGTATTTT. It codes for CASSFSAGASSTDTQYF.

The CDR3 sequence: CEGDEPETQYF. The DNA of the CDR3 is TGTGAAGGGGATGAGCCAGAGACCCAGTACTTC. The V and J genes are TRBV18 and TRBJ2-5; D is possibly TRBD1 (5 bases). Germline loops: CDR1 KGHSH, CDR2 LQKENI. The CDR3 length is 11 residues.

In the case of this clone: Other nucleotide sequences in the sample specify the same CDR3. CDR3 sequence reads: CASSSLTDTQYF. The CDR3 region has the DNA TGTGCCAGCAGCTCCCTGACAGATACGCAGTATTTT. V and J are TRBV7-2 and TRBJ2-3; no firm D call. This CDR3 is 12 amino acids long. V was shortened by 4 bases and J by 3 bases, with 5 bases between the two germline ends. The germline V gene has CDR1 SGHTA and CDR2 FQGNSA.

The chain combines TRBV6-6 with TRBJ1-5; D remains unclear. Trimming removed 2 bases from V and 2 bases from J, with 13 bases in between. The CDR3 covers 16 residues. Germline lookup yields CDR1 MNHNY and CDR2 SVGAGI (reference sequence). The CDR3 is CASSYPEAGGNQPQHF. CDR3 DNA: TGTGCCAGCAGTTACCCTGAAGCCGGGGGCAATCAGCCCCAGCATTTT.

The CDR3, as DNA: TGTGCCAGCAGCACTGGACTAGCGGGGGGGCGAGAGACCCAGTACTTC. It encodes CASSTGLAGGRETQYF. The chain joins TRBV11-3 to TRBJ2-5, with 15 bases aligning to TRBD2. CDR1 and CDR2 from the germline V gene are SGHNT and YENEEA. Trimming took 5 bases from V and 4 from J; bases not matched to a gene: 5. CDR3 size: 16 residues.

This chain uses TRBV5-1 with TRBJ1-1, with a tentative D call TRBD1 (6 bases). CDR1 and CDR2 from the germline V gene are SGHRS and YFSETQ. The CDR3 loop spans 14 amino acids. Trimming took 5 bases from V and 0 from J, leaving 11 bases between them. CDR3 loop: CASRPGTLNTEAFF. CDR3 DNA sequence: TGCGCCAGCAGGCCCGGGACATTGAACACTGAAGCTTTCTTT.

The CDR3 spells CATSRDQLGRFYTF. Here the CDR3 DNA reads TGTGCCACCAGCAGAGATCAACTGGGGAGATTCTACACCTTC. The V call is TRBV15, the J call TRBJ1-2; no clear D gene. V was trimmed by 0 bases and J by 10 bases, leaving 15 bases between them. CDR1 is LNHNV, CDR2 YYDKDF, per germline (reference sequence). This CDR3 region has 14 residues.

This clone was picked up one time. The J gene is TRBJ2-5, the V gene TRBV5-1, with 7 bases matching TRBD2. The V and J ends lost 0 bases and 1 base, in that order; junction bases with no gene match: 6. Per the germline V gene, CDR1 is SGHRS and CDR2 is YFSETQ. The CDR3 extends over 16 amino acids. CDR3 nucleotides: TGCGCCAGCAGCTTGGTGGGGGGGACGACCCAAGAGACCCAGTACTTC. This codes for CASSLVGGTTQETQYF.

The chain joins TRBV19 to TRBJ1-1, with unresolved D. The ends were cut back, 6 bases at V and 6 bases at J, with 17 bases in the middle. Germline CDR1 LNHDA, CDR2 SQIVND (reference sequence). The CDR3 has 14 amino acids. The CDR3 sequence is CASRQGAGLSEAFF. The CDR3 coding sequence is TGTGCCAGTAGGCAAGGTGCGGGGTTGTCTGAAGCTTTCTTT.

The V gene is TRBV18, the J gene TRBJ2-3; D remains unclear. Trimming removed 4 bases from V and 4 bases from J, with 9 bases in between. There are 13 residues in the CDR3. The germline CDR1 and CDR2 sequences are KGHSH and LQKENI. The CDR3 loop is CASSREVADTQYF. CDR3 DNA sequence: TGTGCCAGCTCACGCGAGGTGGCAGATACGCAGTATTTT.

V and J are TRBV19 and TRBJ1-5, with 7 bases aligning to TRBD1. This CDR3 comprises 13 residues. Per germline, CDR1 LNHDA and CDR2 SQIVND (reference sequence). The V gene end was trimmed by 5 bases and the J gene end by 6 bases; junction bases not matched to a gene: 4. Written as DNA, the CDR3 is TGTGCCAGTAGTCGGCAGGGGGGTCAGCCCCAGCATTTT. Translated: CASSRQGGQPQHF. The full variable domain, in which reference TRBV19 and TRBJ1-5 provide the parts outside the CDR3, is DGGITQSPKYLFRKEGQNVTLSCEQNLNHDAMYWYRQDPGQGLRLIYYSQIVNDFQKGDIAEGYSVSREKKESFPLTVTSAQKNPTAFYLCASSRQGGQPQHFGDGTRLSIL.

This chain uses TRBV5-4 with TRBJ2-7, with D possibly matching TRBD1 (6 bases). CDR3 length: 12 amino acids. CDR1 SGHNT and CDR2 YYREEE come from the germline V gene (reference sequence). The V end lost 3 bases, the J end lost 6 bases, and 10 bases lay between the germline ends. The CDR3 loop is CASSSPRGEQYF. The DNA for the CDR3 is TGTGCCAGCAGCTCCCCCAGGGGCGAGCAGTACTTC.

The count of this clone is one. V and J are TRBV27 and TRBJ2-1, with a weak D call TRBD1 (8 bases). Looked up from germline, CDR1 is MNHEY and CDR2 is SMNVEV (reference sequence). The CDR3 is 13 residues long. V shed 6 bases and J shed 8 bases, with 14 bases lying between them. CDR3 sequence: CASSTGGVYEQFF. In DNA, the CDR3 is TGTGCCAGCAGCACAGGGGGGGTATATGAGCAGTTCTTC.

This clone was seen a few times. The rearrangement uses TRBV19 and TRBJ1-6, with TRBD1 matching 8 bases. The CDR3 covers 15 residues. CDR1 is LNHDA and CDR2 is SQIVND in the germline V gene (reference sequence). V dropped 4 bases and J dropped 7; count of bases not matched to a gene: 6. The CDR3 nucleotides read TGTGCCAGTAGTACGACAGGGGCTGGGAATTCACCCCTCCACTTT. Translating gives CASSTTGAGNSPLHF.

This clone was seen a few times. The chain joins TRBV2 to TRBJ2-7, with D perhaps TRBD2 (5 bases). Germline V gene sequence: CDR1 SNHLY, CDR2 FYNNEI. The CDR3 is made up of 13 amino acids. V was trimmed by 3 bases and J by 5 bases, leaving 11 bases between them. CDR3 protein: CASSDSAEDEQYF. The CDR3 nucleotides are TGTGCCAGCAGTGATAGCGCAGAGGACGAGCAGTACTTC.

The CDR3 protein is CASSRGTGRPNEQFF. The CDR3 DNA follows: TGTGCCAGTAGTAGGGGGACAGGGCGTCCCAATGAGCAGTTCTTC. This sequence joins TRBV19 and TRBJ2-1; the match to TRBD1 covers 9 bases. Germline V CDR1 and CDR2: LNHDA, SQIVND (reference sequence). With V trimmed by 4 bases and J by 6 bases, 7 bases remained unmatched. This CDR3 is built from 15 residues.

The chain joins TRBV4-1 to TRBJ1-4; D may be TRBD1 (5 bases). V lost 1 base, J lost 2 bases, and 11 bases lay in between. Germline values: CDR1 MGHRA, CDR2 YSYEKL. The CDR3 spans 16 residues. CDR3 in DNA: TGCGCCAGCAGCCAAGTCTTAAGGGGCACTAATGAAAAACTGTTTTTT. Translation: CASSQVLRGTNEKLFF.

CDR3 coding DNA: TGTGCCAGCTCACCATACGAGGAGGGCTACACTGAAGCTTTCTTT. Protein: CASSPYEEGYTEAFF. This chain connects TRBV18 to TRBJ1-1; D unclear. The CDR3 runs 15 residues. Per the germline V gene, CDR1 is KGHSH and CDR2 is LQKENI. Trimming pared 2 bases from V and 3 bases from J, leaving 13 bases between.

This rearrangement joins TRBV5-1 to TRBJ2-3; D ambiguous. The CDR3 contains 15 residues. With 5 bases removed from V and 0 bases from J, the gap between germline ends came to 13 bases. From germline, CDR1 is SGHRS and CDR2 YFSETQ. CDR3 amino acids: CASRTLRGSTDTQYF. CDR3 DNA sequence: TGCGCCAGCAGGACCCTAAGAGGCAGCACAGATACGCAGTATTTT.

The sample holds one count of this clone. The chain is built from TRBV18 and TRBJ1-1; 8 bases match TRBD1. CDR1 is KGHSH, CDR2 LQKENI, per germline. The CDR3 extends over 13 amino acids. After removal of 6 bases from V and 5 bases from J, the junction contained 5 bases not matched to a gene. The CDR3 protein is CASSYRGGTEAFF. Here the CDR3 DNA reads TGTGCCAGCTCCTACAGGGGGGGGACTGAAGCTTTCTTT.

This chain uses TRBV11-2 with TRBJ2-5; TRBD1 agrees at 9 bases. Germline lookup yields CDR1 SGHAT and CDR2 FQNNGV. The CDR3 contains 15 residues. The V and J ends lost 1 base and 5 bases, in that order; junction bases with no gene match: 5. CDR3 region: CASSLGDRDVETQYF. The CDR3 DNA is TGTGCCAGCAGCTTAGGGGACAGGGATGTGGAGACCCAGTACTTC.

The rearrangement uses TRBV2 and TRBJ2-1; the D is unclear. The CDR3 has 10 amino acids. Trimming cost V 7 bases and J 8 bases, with 6 bases left between them. The germline gives CDR1 SNHLY, CDR2 FYNNEI. In DNA form, the CDR3 reads TGTGCCAGCACTGCGTATGAGCAGTTCTTC. This codes for CASTAYEQFF.

V is TRBV2 and J is TRBJ1-5; weak D call: TRBD1 (6 bases). The germline V gene has CDR1 SNHLY and CDR2 FYNNEI. V lost 6 bases, J lost 6 bases, and 18 bases lay in between. The CDR3 has 15 amino acids. CDR3 DNA: TGTGCCAGCAGGGAGAGTACAGGGTCCGGTCAGCCCCAGCATTTT. It yields the protein CASRESTGSGQPQHF.